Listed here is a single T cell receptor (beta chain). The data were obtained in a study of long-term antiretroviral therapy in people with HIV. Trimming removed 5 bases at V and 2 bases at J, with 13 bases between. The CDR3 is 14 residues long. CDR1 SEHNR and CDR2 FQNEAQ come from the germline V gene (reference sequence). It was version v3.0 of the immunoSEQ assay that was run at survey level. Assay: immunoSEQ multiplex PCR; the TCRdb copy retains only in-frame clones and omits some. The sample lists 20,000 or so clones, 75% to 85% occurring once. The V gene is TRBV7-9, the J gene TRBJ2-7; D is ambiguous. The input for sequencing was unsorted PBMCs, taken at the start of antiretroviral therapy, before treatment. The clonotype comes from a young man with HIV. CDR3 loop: CASSLGPPTYEQYF. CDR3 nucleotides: TGTGCCAGCAGCCTTGGGCCTCCCACCTACGAGCAGTACTTC.